These 23 T cell receptor beta chains share one sample of origin, sequenced in a study of cytomegalovirus exposure and HLA in healthy donors (dated by TCRdb to about 2017). Library preparation used the immunoSEQ multiplex PCR assay. A mixture of 60 forward primers for TCR Vbeta segments and 13 reverse primers for TCR Jbeta segments was used in the multiplex PCR. TCRdb stores this immuneACCESS table with in-frame sequences only. Part of the clones is absent; in the studies checked, under half of the shortfall reflects unresolved V genes, and no reason is known for the rest. The sample table contains 200,000 to 250,000 clones; only one count was recorded for roughly 84% of them. The ten biggest clones cover 0.2% to 0.25% of the sample. Material for sequencing was PBMCs. These TCRs come from a girl aged 2-10 years in good health and CMV-seronegative.

This clone was picked up one time. The rearrangement joins TRBV19 to TRBJ2-4; the D gene is possibly TRBD2 (7 bases). Per the germline V gene, CDR1 is LNHDA and CDR2 is SQIVND (reference sequence). The V gene lost 11 bases and the J gene lost 1 base, with 12 bases spanning the gap. The CDR3 consists of 13 residues. The CDR3 bases are TGTGCCGCGAGGGGGGGGGCCAAAAACATTCAGTACTTC. Translating gives CAARGGAKNIQYF. The whole variable domain, filled in from reference TRBV19 and TRBJ2-4, reads DGGITQSPKYLFRKEGQNVTLSCEQNLNHDAMYWYRQDPGQGLRLIYYSQIVNDFQKGDIAEGYSVSREKKESFPLTVTSAQKNPTAFYLCAARGGAKNIQYFGAGTRLSVL.

The chain has TRBV6-1 and TRBJ1-4; D not certain. This CDR3 region has 12 residues. Germline CDR1 is MNHNS and CDR2 is SASEGT. Trimming took off 5 bases at V and 7 bases at J, with 8 bases between the two ends. The CDR3 here is CASSQEGEKLFF. CDR3 nucleotides: TGTGCCAGCAGTCAGGAGGGTGAAAAACTGTTTTTT.

The chain has TRBV7-8 and TRBJ1-2; D is perhaps TRBD1 (5 bases). The germline V gene encodes CDR1 SGHVS and CDR2 FQNEAQ. The CDR3 loop spans 14 amino acids. V was pared by 5 bases and J by 3 bases, with 13 bases between. CDR3: CASSTGHFYYGYTF. The CDR3 DNA reads as TGTGCCAGCAGCACCGGACACTTCTACTATGGCTACACCTTC. The full variable domain, its missing parts supplied by reference TRBV7-8 and TRBJ1-2, is GAGVSQSPRYKVAKRGQDVALRCDPISGHVSLFWYQQALGQGPEFLTYFQNEAQLDKSGLPSDRFFAERPEGSVSTLKIQRTQQEDSAVYLCASSTGHFYYGYTFGSGTRLTVV.

The chain employs TRBV15 and TRBJ1-1, with a tentative D call TRBD1 (6 bases). V was shortened by 5 bases and J by 1 base, with 20 bases between the two germline ends. This CDR3 has 17 residues. Germline V gives CDR1 LNHNV, CDR2 YYDKDF (reference sequence). CDR3 nucleotides: TGTGCCACCAGCGGCACAGGGTGGCCCACTCCGAACACTGAAGCTTTCTTT. Translating gives CATSGTGWPTPNTEAFF.

The rearrangement uses TRBV2 and TRBJ1-6; possible D gene TRBD1, 6 bases. Deletions cut 9 bases from V and 4 bases from J, with 10 bases between. Germline-derived CDR1 and CDR2 are SNHLY and FYNNEI. The CDR3 is 13 amino acids. The CDR3 DNA reads TGTGCCAGTCTGACAGGTTATAATTCACCCCTCCACTTT. Encoded protein: CASLTGYNSPLHF.

CDR3 amino acids: CASSETVMNTEAFF. In DNA, the CDR3 is TGCGCCAGCAGTGAGACGGTTATGAACACTGAAGCTTTCTTT. V is TRBV10-2 and J is TRBJ1-1; D remains ambiguous. The V gene lost 2 bases and the J gene lost 0 bases, with 7 bases spanning the gap. CDR3 length: 14 amino acids. Looked up from germline, CDR1 is WSHSY and CDR2 is SAAADI.

This clone appeared a few times. The V gene is TRBV7-9, the J gene TRBJ1-1; D not certain. Trimming removed 2 bases from V and 6 bases from J, with 7 bases in between. Looked up from germline, CDR1 is SEHNR and CDR2 is FQNEAQ (reference sequence). This CDR3 contains 12 residues. The chain's CDR3 is CASSLSISEAFF. The CDR3 DNA is TGTGCCAGCAGCTTATCCATTTCTGAAGCTTTCTTT.

This chain uses TRBV6-4 with TRBJ2-1, with a tentative D call TRBD2 (6 bases). V dropped 8 bases and J dropped 5 bases, with 16 bases sitting between them. The CDR3 covers 14 residues. Germline CDR1 MRHNA, CDR2 SNTAGT. CDR3 DNA sequence: TGTGCCAGCTCCTCGGGAGTATGGGACAATGAGCAGTTCTTC. It specifies CASSSGVWDNEQFF.

V gene TRBV18 combines with J gene TRBJ2-5; D perhaps matches TRBD1 (6 bases). V lost 5 bases, J lost 4 bases, and 11 bases lay in between. The length of the CDR3 is 13 residues. Germline V gene lookup returns CDR1 KGHSH and CDR2 LQKENI. The CDR3 reads CASSSTGGETQYF. CDR3 DNA: TGTGCCAGCTCATCGACAGGCGGAGAGACCCAGTACTTC.

V and J are TRBV4-1 and TRBJ2-7, with D maybe TRBD1 (5 bases). This CDR3 region has 12 residues. Germline assignment: CDR1 MGHRA and CDR2 YSYEKL. V lost 1 base to trimming and J lost 6 bases, with 7 bases between them. Here the CDR3 reads CASSQVGAEQYF. The CDR3 DNA is TGCGCCAGCAGCCAAGTAGGGGCCGAGCAGTACTTC.

The V call is TRBV19, the J call TRBJ2-7; D ambiguous. Trimming took 3 bases from V and 0 from J, leaving 6 bases between them. Germline V CDR1 and CDR2: LNHDA, SQIVND (reference sequence). This CDR3 spans 13 amino acids. The CDR3 nucleotides read TGTGCCAGTAGTATTTTCTACTCCTACGAGCAGTACTTC. Translated: CASSIFYSYEQYF.

The gene calls are TRBV5-1 and TRBJ1-4, with 9 bases aligning to TRBD1. Germline V gives CDR1 SGHRS, CDR2 YFSETQ. The J segment lost 8 bases and the V segment lost 3 bases, leaving 8 bases of the junction unmatched. This CDR3 is built from 15 residues. CDR3 amino acids: CASSWETGGLEKLFF. The CDR3 DNA reads TGCGCCAGCAGCTGGGAGACAGGGGGTTTAGAAAAACTGTTTTTT.

V usage is TRBV4-2 and J usage is TRBJ1-5; 10 nucleotides line up with TRBD1. This CDR3 has 16 residues. V was clipped by 4 bases and J by 5 bases; unmatched bases: 8. Germline V gives CDR1 LGHNA, CDR2 YNFKEQ. The CDR3 DNA sequence: TGTGCCAGCAGCCCCTCAACCGGGACAGGGGATCAGCCCCAGCATTTT. Protein: CASSPSTGTGDQPQHF.

This chain joins TRBV25-1 and TRBJ2-4; a weak D match, TRBD2 (5 bases). CDR1 and CDR2 (germline): MGHDK, SYGVNS. Trimming stripped 1 base from V and 5 bases from J, with 9 bases between. The CDR3 has 14 residues. CDR3 amino acids: CASSEFDGENIQYF. The DNA for the CDR3 is TGTGCCAGCAGTGAATTCGACGGGGAAAACATTCAGTACTTC.

The chain is built from TRBV30 and TRBJ2-7, with a weak D call TRBD1 (5 bases). CDR1 and CDR2 (germline): GTSNPN, SVGIG (reference sequence). V was cut by 0 bases and J by 6 bases, with 15 bases left in between. The CDR3 extends over 14 amino acids. CDR3 bases: TGTGCCTGGAGTGTAGGGCAGGGTAAGGCCGAGCAGTACTTC. It codes for CAWSVGQGKAEQYF.

The chain links TRBV11-3 to TRBJ2-5; D is possibly TRBD2 (5 bases). Germline CDR1 is SGHNT and CDR2 is YENEEA. This CDR3 contains 15 residues. Trimming took off 3 bases at V and 2 bases at J, with 13 bases between the two ends. The CDR3 nucleotides are TGTGCCAGCAGCTTTGGCCTAGCACCACAAGAGACCCAGTACTTC. Translation gives CASSFGLAPQETQYF. The complete variable domain, with remaining parts taken from reference TRBV11-3 and TRBJ2-5, reads EAGVVQSPRYKIIEKKQPVAFWCNPISGHNTLYWYLQNLGQGPELLIRYENEEAVDDSQLPKDRFSAERLKGVDSTLKIQPAELGDSAVYLCASSFGLAPQETQYFGPGTRLLVL.

The chain joins TRBV27 to TRBJ1-1; 8 bases align to TRBD1. Trimming at V came to 9 bases and at J to 7 bases, leaving 10 bases not matched to a gene. The CDR3 contains 13 residues. Germline V CDR1 and CDR2: MNHEY, SMNVEV (reference sequence). The CDR3 is CASQNQGASEAFF. The CDR3 DNA reads as TGTGCCAGTCAAAATCAGGGGGCCAGTGAAGCTTTCTTT.

There are a few counts of this clone. The V and J genes are TRBV28 and TRBJ1-2; 8 nucleotides agree with TRBD1. V dropped 5 bases and J dropped 6; count of bases not matched to a gene: 17. This CDR3 has 17 amino acids. Per the germline V gene, CDR1 is MDHEN and CDR2 is SYDVKM. In DNA, the CDR3 is TGTGCCAGCAGTCTCTCTCCCTCCACGGACAGGGTAGATGGCTACACCTTC. Its protein product is CASSLSPSTDRVDGYTF.

The V call is TRBV6-5, the J call TRBJ2-5; D unresolved. The J call is uncertain, as TRBJ2-7 better fits the DNA end. The CDR3 has 12 amino acids. CDR1 MNHEY and CDR2 SVGAGI come from the germline V gene. CDR3 in DNA: TGTGCCAGCAGTGTAAACTCCTACGAGCAGTACTTC. Translation: CASSVNSYEQYF.

The chain is built from TRBV9 and TRBJ2-7; 8 nucleotides line up with TRBD2. The CDR3 runs 15 residues. Germline lookup yields CDR1 SGDLS and CDR2 YYNGEE. V dropped 4 bases and J dropped 1; count of bases not matched to a gene: 7. The CDR3: CASSPGLDISYEQYF. The CDR3 bases are TGTGCCAGCAGCCCGGGACTAGATATATCCTACGAGCAGTACTTC. Looking up the rest from reference TRBV9 and TRBJ2-7 gives the full variable domain: DSGVTQTPKHLITATGQRVTLRCSPRSGDLSVYWYQQSLDQGLQFLIQYYNGEERAKGNILERFSAQQFPDLHSELNLSSLELGDSALYFCASSPGLDISYEQYFGPGTRLTVT.

The chain combines TRBV7-9 with TRBJ1-5, with D possibly TRBD1 on 6 matching bases. Germline loops: CDR1 SEHNR, CDR2 FQNEAQ (reference sequence). CDR3 size: 15 residues. V was cut by 2 bases and J by 4 bases, with 12 bases left in between. The CDR3 region is CASSLTGQMNQPQHF. DNA for the CDR3: TGTGCCAGCAGCTTAACCGGACAGATGAATCAGCCCCAGCATTTT.

V usage is TRBV4-1 and J usage is TRBJ2-7; TRBD1 aligns across 7 bases. J was trimmed by 2 bases and V by 1 base; bases with no gene match: 2. From germline, CDR1 is MGHRA and CDR2 YSYEKL. This CDR3 spans 14 amino acids. CDR3 sequence: CASSQVQGAYEQYF. The CDR3, as DNA: TGCGCCAGCAGCCAAGTGCAGGGGGCCTACGAGCAGTACTTC.

The V call is TRBV30, the J call TRBJ1-3, with D tentatively TRBD1 (6 bases). The V and J ends lost 6 bases and 0 bases respectively, with 12 bases between them. There are 14 residues in the CDR3. Germline V gene sequence: CDR1 GTSNPN, CDR2 SVGIG (reference sequence). The CDR3 coding sequence is TGTGCCTGTTCCGGGGGGCTCTCTGGAAACACCATATATTTT. Its translation is CACSGGLSGNTIYF.